The subject of this entry is one T cell receptor beta chain. The target antigen is unknown. This sample is part of a study of CXCR3-negative and CXCR3-positive naive CD8 T cells. On the study more broadly: Approximately 140 million TRB reads were obtained in total, which works out to about 1.5 +/- 0.3 million per library. Study conclusions and caveats: Researchers report that CXCR3-positive naive cells carry more hydrophobic TRB CDR3s than CXCR3-negative naive cells.

Sorts that each held 300,000 cells were run in triplicate for every CD8+ T cell subset. Looked up from germline, CDR1 is SNHLY and CDR2 is FYNNEI. The CDR3 runs to 14 residues. The libraries of TRB cDNA were constructed through 5' RACE using UMI labels. TCRdb reprocessed the 5' RACE reads and keeps a single row for each CDR3 protein, giving no DNA. The sample totals 130,000 to 150,000 distinct CDR3 sequences; its top ten clones hold roughly 0.28%. This clonotype was sampled from a human donor in good health. Some clones in this sample may be carry-over from other donors' samples. The sample consisted of naive CXCR3+ CD8+ T cells from blood. Noted subset: CD45RO-CCR7+CD27+CD95- naive CD8+ T cells expressing CXCR3 (TNR3+). The chain recombines TRBV2 with TRBJ2-6; the D gene TCRdb calls, TRBD1, cannot be checked with no DNA. This chain's CDR3 is CASSNPVGPNVLTF.